Following are 29 T cell receptor beta chains from one sample sequenced in a study of technical replicates of blood from several donors. Profiling relied on immunoSEQ multiplex PCR, and the TCRdb table lists in-frame clones only, not all of them. The sample shows more than 80,000 clones, 95% of them seen only once. The sequencing sample was made of T cells isolated from PBMCs. The receptors were sampled from a human donor in good health.

The rearrangement joins TRBV2 to TRBJ1-1, with D perhaps TRBD1 (5 bases). Trimming stripped 2 bases from V and 2 bases from J, with 12 bases between. CDR3 length equals 15 residues. The germline V gene has CDR1 SNHLY and CDR2 FYNNEI. As DNA, the CDR3 is TGTGCCAGCAGTGAATATGGGGGGAGTAACACTGAAGCTTTCTTT. Translation: CASSEYGGSNTEAFF.

V usage is TRBV28 and J usage is TRBJ2-3; 7 nucleotides agree with TRBD1. The J segment lost 0 bases and the V segment lost 6 bases, leaving 3 bases of the junction unmatched. In germline, CDR1 is MDHEN, CDR2 SYDVKM. This CDR3 spans 14 amino acids. DNA of the CDR3: TGTGCCAGCAGAGAGGGGGCCAGCACAGATACGCAGTATTTT. This codes for CASREGASTDTQYF.

This sequence joins TRBV7-6 and TRBJ2-1, with D possibly matching TRBD1 (5 bases). The germline V gene has CDR1 SGHVS and CDR2 FNYEAQ. The CDR3 runs to 14 residues. Trimming shortened V by 8 bases and J by 1 base, and 12 bases separated the two germline ends. CDR3 loop: CASYGALSYNEQFF. The CDR3 nucleotides read TGTGCCAGCTATGGGGCTCTTTCCTACAATGAGCAGTTCTTC.

The chain carries TRBV6-5 and TRBJ2-3, with 10 nucleotides matching TRBD1. Germline trimming cut 8 bases from V and 2 bases from J; bases unmatched to any gene: 4. CDR3 size: 14 residues. Germline CDR1 reads MNHEY; CDR2 reads SVGAGI. Here the CDR3 DNA reads TGTGCCAGCCGGGGACAGGGGTTCACAGATACGCAGTATTTT. This gives the protein CASRGQGFTDTQYF.

The rearrangement links TRBV5-1 to TRBJ2-7; tentatively, D is TRBD1 (6 bases). The CDR3 is 14 residues long. CDR1 is SGHRS and CDR2 is YFSETQ in the germline V gene. V dropped 0 bases and J dropped 0 bases, with 7 bases sitting between them. CDR3 amino acids: CASSLGTASYEQYF. The CDR3 DNA sequence: TGCGCCAGCAGCTTGGGGACAGCCTCCTACGAGCAGTACTTC.

The J gene is TRBJ2-3, the V gene TRBV7-3, with 10 positions matching TRBD2. Trimming at V came to 7 bases and at J to 0 bases, leaving 7 bases not matched to a gene. This CDR3 has 16 amino acids. Germline CDR1 is SGHTA and CDR2 is FQGTGA. CDR3 bases: TGTGCCAGCACCTCGGGACTAGCGCCTAGCACAGATACGCAGTATTTT. Translation gives CASTSGLAPSTDTQYF.

The chain has TRBV7-8 and TRBJ1-4, with a weak D call TRBD1 (6 bases). CDR1 is SGHVS and CDR2 is FQNEAQ in the germline V gene. V lost 11 bases, J lost 2 bases, and 9 bases lay in between. This CDR3 region has 12 residues. Written as DNA, the CDR3 is TGTGCCTCACAGGGTACTAATGAAAAACTGTTTTTT. Translated: CASQGTNEKLFF.

The chain combines TRBV6-5 with TRBJ2-5; TRBD2 agrees at 11 bases. Germline CDR1 reads MNHEY; CDR2 reads SVGAGI. This CDR3 comprises 14 residues. The V and J ends lost 5 bases and 5 bases, in that order; junction bases with no gene match: 4. CDR3 DNA: TGTGCCAGCAGTCCCTGGACTAGCGGGGAGACCCAGTACTTC. The encoded protein is CASSPWTSGETQYF.

The chain employs TRBV7-3 and TRBJ2-1; 7 nucleotides align to TRBD1. CDR1 SGHTA and CDR2 FQGTGA come from the germline V gene. V was clipped by 5 bases and J by 8 bases; unmatched bases: 12. This CDR3 is built from 15 residues. CDR3 DNA sequence: TGTGCCAGCAGCCCCTCTATTATAGGGGGCCATGAGCAGTTCTTC. It is translated as CASSPSIIGGHEQFF.

V is TRBV9 and J is TRBJ1-2; 9 bases line up with TRBD1. The trim removed 3 bases at V and 4 bases at J, leaving 16 bases unmatched. This CDR3 is built from 18 residues. Germline CDR1 is SGDLS and CDR2 is YYNGEE. CDR3 DNA sequence: TGTGCCAGCAGCGCTGGACAGGGGACGACGATCGGCGTCTATGGCTACACCTTC. This sequence encodes CASSAGQGTTIGVYGYTF.

This chain connects TRBV4-2 to TRBJ2-1; 14 bases line up with TRBD2. The germline V gene encodes CDR1 LGHNA and CDR2 YNFKEQ. The CDR3 length is 17 residues. Unmatched junction bases numbered 8, after V lost 2 bases and J lost 8 bases. The CDR3 DNA reads as TGTGCCAGCAGCCAAACCGGGACTAGCGGGAGTGACGATGAGCAGTTCTTC. Translating it yields CASSQTGTSGSDDEQFF.

This clone was seen only once. The V call is TRBV7-7, the J call TRBJ2-2; a weak D match, TRBD1 (6 bases). Trimming took 5 bases from V and 2 from J, leaving 9 bases between them. Germline V lookup: CDR1 SSHAT, CDR2 FNYEAQ (reference sequence). The CDR3 loop spans 14 amino acids. The CDR3 loop is CASSLGQNTGELFF. The CDR3 DNA follows: TGTGCCAGCAGCCTGGGACAAAACACCGGGGAGCTGTTTTTT.

The J gene is TRBJ2-7, the V gene TRBV10-1, with D uncertain. CDR3 length: 14 amino acids. Trimming pared 0 bases from V and 4 bases from J, leaving 10 bases between. From germline, CDR1 is WNHNN and CDR2 SYGVQD (reference sequence). The CDR3 bases are TGCGCCAGCAGTGAGTCGAAAGGAGAATACGAGCAGTACTTC. This sequence encodes CASSESKGEYEQYF.

The CDR3, as DNA: TGTGCCAGCAGTGAAAATTGGGGAGCTAATAATGAAAAACTGTTTTTT. This sequence encodes CASSENWGANNEKLFF. The chain has TRBV25-1 and TRBJ1-4; unclear D gene. Germline V gene sequence: CDR1 MGHDK, CDR2 SYGVNS. The CDR3 has 16 amino acids. V dropped 2 bases and J dropped 4 bases, with 14 bases sitting between them.

The chain employs TRBV6-1 and TRBJ2-1; TRBD2 is a possible D gene (6 bases). CDR1 is MNHNS and CDR2 is SASEGT in the germline V gene. The germline V and J ends were trimmed by 2 bases and 8 bases, with 19 bases remaining between them. The CDR3 runs 16 residues. The CDR3 nucleotides are TGTGCCAGCAGTGAAATCTCCGGAACCGGGAGCTATGAGCAGTTCTTC. This sequence encodes CASSEISGTGSYEQFF.

Here the CDR3 reads CAWSPTEETQYF. In DNA form, the CDR3 reads TGTGCCTGGAGCCCCACGGAGGAGACCCAGTACTTC. The genes are TRBV30 and TRBJ2-5, with unresolved D. CDR3 size: 12 residues. In germline, CDR1 is GTSNPN, CDR2 SVGIG (reference sequence). Trimming left V 3 bases short and J 5 bases short, with 10 bases between.

The chain links TRBV6-7 to TRBJ2-1, with D maybe TRBD2 (5 bases). TRBV6-7 is an open reading frame, and its role is uncertain. Trimming stripped 4 bases from V and 0 bases from J, with 16 bases between. The CDR3 spans 17 residues. CDR3 residues: CASSSIKDFYSYNEQFF. For the CDR3, the DNA is TGTGCCAGCAGTTCCATCAAGGACTTTTACTCCTACAATGAGCAGTTCTTC.

The chain links TRBV27 to TRBJ2-1, with unresolved D. The CDR3 sequence is 13 residues long. Germline V gene data show CDR1 as MNHEY and CDR2 as SMNVEV (reference sequence). Trimming cost V 4 bases and J 5 bases, with 9 bases left between them. CDR3 in DNA: TGTGCCAGCAGTTCCCCCCCAAACAATGAGCAGTTCTTC. Translating it yields CASSSPPNNEQFF.

V usage is TRBV6-5 and J usage is TRBJ1-4; D may be TRBD1 (5 bases). CDR3 length: 13 residues. Germline V gene sequence: CDR1 MNHEY, CDR2 SVGAGI. The V and J ends lost 6 bases and 5 bases respectively, with 10 bases between them. CDR3 sequence (DNA): TGTGCCAGCAGAACAGGCCTCAATGAAAAACTGTTTTTT. The encoded protein is CASRTGLNEKLFF.

The V call is TRBV6-5, the J call TRBJ2-1; 15 bases align to TRBD2. This CDR3 has 15 amino acids. Germline CDR1 is MNHEY and CDR2 is SVGAGI. V gave up 6 bases and J gave up 9 bases; unmatched junction bases: 6. This chain's CDR3 is CASSTGTSGRTEQFF. The CDR3 coding sequence is TGTGCCAGCAGCACCGGGACTAGCGGGAGGACTGAGCAGTTCTTC.

J is TRBJ2-5 and V is TRBV28; 10 positions match TRBD1. V shed 8 bases and J 4 bases; nucleotides not matched to a gene: 4. Per germline, CDR1 MDHEN and CDR2 SYDVKM. CDR3 length: 13 residues. CDR3 sequence: CASGGQGLETQYF. Written as DNA, the CDR3 is TGTGCCAGCGGGGGACAGGGGTTAGAGACCCAGTACTTC. The whole variable domain, filled in from reference TRBV28 and TRBJ2-5, reads DVKVTQSSRYLVKRTGEKVFLECVQDMDHENMFWYRQDPGLGLRLIYFSYDVKMKEKGDIPEGYSVSREKKERFSLILESASTNQTSMYLCASGGQGLETQYFGPGTRLLVL.

This chain connects TRBV11-2 to TRBJ2-5; TRBD2 might be the D (5 bases). Trimming removed 4 bases at V and 3 bases at J, with 12 bases between. The CDR3 extends over 14 amino acids. The V gene's germline CDR1 is SGHAT and CDR2 FQNNGV. CDR3 sequence: CASSSIGLKETQYF. The CDR3 nucleotides are TGTGCCAGCAGCTCAATCGGACTCAAAGAGACCCAGTACTTC.

This clone has only one observation. V gene TRBV28 combines with J gene TRBJ2-3; D remains ambiguous. Deletions cut 3 bases from V and 4 bases from J, with 11 bases between. In germline, CDR1 is MDHEN, CDR2 SYDVKM. This CDR3 has 14 amino acids. CDR3 nucleotide sequence: TGTGCCAGCAGTTTTCATTTGTTGTCAGATACGCAGTATTTT. This gives the protein CASSFHLLSDTQYF.

The rearrangement joins TRBV6-5 to TRBJ1-5; unclear D gene. The CDR3 is 14 amino acids. V was cut by 0 bases and J by 6 bases, with 9 bases left in between. CDR1 and CDR2 (germline): MNHEY, SVGAGI. The CDR3 region is CASSYSESTQPQHF. DNA of the CDR3: TGTGCCAGCAGTTACTCTGAATCTACTCAGCCCCAGCATTTT.

The V gene is TRBV29-1, the J gene TRBJ2-3, with 10 bases identical to TRBD2. CDR1 and CDR2 from the germline V gene are SQVTM and ANQGSEA. V dropped 5 bases and J dropped 0; count of bases not matched to a gene: 5. The CDR3 sequence is 15 residues long. This CDR3 reads CSVLASGSSTDTQYF. CDR3 DNA: TGCAGCGTTCTCGCTAGCGGGAGCAGCACAGATACGCAGTATTTT.

The rearrangement links TRBV5-1 to TRBJ2-7; TRBD1 matches 7 bases. V was pared by 1 base and J by 4 bases, with 11 bases of the junction left unmatched. This CDR3 comprises 16 residues. Looked up from germline, CDR1 is SGHRS and CDR2 is YFSETQ. The CDR3 DNA reads TGCGCCAGCAGCTTGAGCCCGGGACAGACAACTTACGAGCAGTACTTC. Protein sequence: CASSLSPGQTTYEQYF. Full variable domain (outside the CDR3, taken from reference TRBV5-1 and TRBJ2-7): KAGVTQTPRYLIKTRGQQVTLSCSPISGHRSVSWYQQTPGQGLQFLFEYFSETQRNKGNFPGRFSGRQFSNSRSEMNVSTLELGDSALYLCASSLSPGQTTYEQYFGPGTRLTVT.

The chain combines TRBV5-1 with TRBJ1-4, with 7 bases aligning to TRBD1. V was clipped by 0 bases and J by 5 bases; unmatched bases: 7. The CDR3 consists of 16 residues. Germline CDR1 and CDR2: SGHRS and YFSETQ. The CDR3 here is CASSLARQGENEKLFF. The CDR3 DNA sequence: TGCGCCAGCAGCTTGGCGAGGCAGGGGGAAAATGAAAAACTGTTTTTT.

The rearrangement links TRBV6-1 to TRBJ2-7, with a tentative D call TRBD2 (6 bases). CDR3 length: 15 amino acids. Trimming shortened V by 2 bases and J by 2 bases, and 13 bases separated the two germline ends. Germline CDR1 reads MNHNS; CDR2 reads SASEGT. The DNA for the CDR3 is TGTGCCAGCAGTGAATTTAGCGGAGGGCCCTACGAGCAGTACTTC. It translates to CASSEFSGGPYEQYF.

This chain uses TRBV12-5 with TRBJ2-5; TRBD2 aligns across 9 bases. CDR1 LGHNT and CDR2 FRNRAP come from the germline V gene. CDR3 size: 15 residues. Germline trimming cut 1 base from V and 4 bases from J; bases unmatched to any gene: 4. The DNA of the CDR3 is TGTGCTAGTGGTTTGGGGAGCGGGGGGTCAGAGACCCAGTACTTC. It yields the protein CASGLGSGGSETQYF. The entire variable domain, with the rest obtained from reference TRBV12-5 and TRBJ2-5, is as follows: DARVTQTPRHKVTEMGQEVTMRCQPILGHNTVFWYRQTMMQGLELLAYFRNRAPLDDSGMPKDRFSAEMPDATLATLKIQPSEPRDSAVYFCASGLGSGGSETQYFGPGTRLLVL.